This TCR beta chain was recovered during a study of blood T cell repertoires in COVID-19. As for the study in general: Acute and convalescent COVID-19 specimens originated in the United States, Italy and Spain.

Original data processing: Quantification of nucleated cells was approximated via reference gene primer amplification. Method: immunoSEQ multiplex PCR; TCRdb's copy keeps in-frame clones and lacks some. V, J and clone size were drawn from that table, and D and trimming were deduced from the DNA. Of about 200,000 clones listed, 80% are singletons. V was pared by 4 bases and J by 1 base, with 9 bases of the junction left unmatched. The CDR3 totals 17 residues. Germline CDR1 reads SGDLS; CDR2 reads YYNGEE. This study enrolled people aged about 18 to 100 from about two dozen US geographic areas. Each participant's cohort was designated according to participant-reported clinical history.

This chain joins TRBV9 and TRBJ2-3, with 10 bases lining up with TRBD1. Sequenced material: PBMCs or T cells enriched from blood (not recorded which). The receptor's source is a woman between 35 and 50 years old with acute COVID-19. Here the CDR3 DNA reads TGTGCCAGCAGCTTGACAGGGGGCACACAAGGCACAGATACGCAGTATTTT. This translates into CASSLTGGTQGTDTQYF. Supplemented by reference TRBV9 and TRBJ2-3, the full variable domain reads DSGVTQTPKHLITATGQRVTLRCSPRSGDLSVYWYQQSLDQGLQFLIQYYNGEERAKGNILERFSAQQFPDLHSELNLSSLELGDSALYFCASSLTGGTQGTDTQYFGPGTRLTVL.